This passage covers 8 T cell receptor beta chains from one sample sequenced in a study of T cell responses to AZD1222 COVID-19 vaccine. The table came from immunoSEQ multiplex PCR; TCRdb's copy has only in-frame clones and leaves some out. The sample consists of 120,000 or so clones, around 87% of them appearing once. Sample: peripheral blood, taken on day 0 of AZD1222 vaccination. Receptors originate from an adult in good health.

The chain recombines TRBV27 with TRBJ2-2, with D hard to call. Germline loops: CDR1 MNHEY, CDR2 SMNVEV (reference sequence). Trimming pared 3 bases from V and 2 bases from J, leaving 4 bases between. The CDR3 contains 13 residues. The CDR3 spells CASSFLNTGELFF. Here the CDR3 DNA reads TGTGCCAGCAGTTTTCTTAACACCGGGGAGCTGTTTTTT.

This clone showed up just once. The chain's CDR3 is CASSLEPGGTQYF. The CDR3 bases are TGCGCCAGCAGCTTGGAACCTGGGGGGACCCAGTACTTC. The J gene is TRBJ2-5, the V gene TRBV5-1; either TRBD1 or TRBD2 may supply D (5 bases each). CDR3 length: 13 amino acids. Trimming removed 0 bases from V and 7 bases from J, with 10 bases in between. The germline V gene encodes CDR1 SGHRS and CDR2 YFSETQ.

The CDR3 bases are TGTGCCAGCAGCTATCACCGAGGTCCAGAGCAGTTCTTC. Translated, it gives CASSYHRGPEQFF. The chain has TRBV6-5 and TRBJ2-1; D unresolved. The CDR3 length is 13 residues. Trimming took off 6 bases at V and 10 bases at J, with 16 bases between the two ends. Germline assignment: CDR1 MNHEY and CDR2 SVGAGI.

V is TRBV20-1 and J is TRBJ2-3, with no clear D. This CDR3 comprises 10 residues. Deletions cut 4 bases from V and 5 bases from J, with 4 bases between. Germline V gene sequence: CDR1 DFQATT, CDR2 SNEGSKA (reference sequence). The CDR3 region is CSAIRDTQYF. The CDR3, as DNA: TGCAGTGCTATCAGAGATACGCAGTATTTT.

The chain joins TRBV2 to TRBJ2-1; D is tentatively TRBD1 or TRBD2 (5 bases each). The CDR3 runs to 12 residues. Germline V gives CDR1 SNHLY, CDR2 FYNNEI. V lost 5 bases, J lost 8 bases, and 10 bases lay in between. The CDR3 DNA follows: TGTGCCAGCAGTAGCAGGGACGATGAGCAGTTCTTC. Encoded protein: CASSSRDDEQFF.

The chain carries TRBV30 and TRBJ1-1, with D perhaps matching TRBD1 (5 bases). V lost 8 bases to trimming and J lost 0 bases, with 10 bases between them. Looked up from germline, CDR1 is GTSNPN and CDR2 is SVGIG (reference sequence). The CDR3 contains 12 residues. For the CDR3, the DNA is TGTGCCGCAGGGCAGATGAACACTGAAGCTTTCTTT. It encodes CAAGQMNTEAFF.

The chain employs TRBV7-2 and TRBJ2-5; 11 nucleotides line up with TRBD1. Germline V gene data show CDR1 as SGHTA and CDR2 as FQGNSA. The CDR3 is 14 residues long. With 5 bases clipped from V and 5 bases from J, the junction kept 4 bases outside the gene matches. CDR3 loop: CASSRTGGEETQYF. The CDR3 nucleotides are TGTGCCAGCAGCCGGACAGGGGGCGAGGAGACCCAGTACTTC. The full variable domain, with the rest looked up from reference TRBV7-2 and TRBJ2-5, is GAGVSQSPSNKVTEKGKDVELRCDPISGHTALYWYRQSLGQGLEFLIYFQGNSAPDKSGLPSDRFSAERTGGSVSTLTIQRTQQEDSAVYLCASSRTGGEETQYFGPGTRLLVL.

The V call is TRBV7-2, the J call TRBJ1-3; weak D call: TRBD1 (5 bases). This CDR3 spans 14 amino acids. CDR1 is SGHTA and CDR2 is FQGNSA in the germline V gene. V gave up 4 bases and J gave up 4 bases, with 11 bases separating them. The CDR3 nucleotides are TGTGCCAGCAGCTACACTCGGGGGGGAAACACCATATATTTT. Protein product: CASSYTRGGNTIYF.